This TCR beta chain was recorded in a study of blood T cell repertoires in COVID-19 (dated by TCRdb to between 2020 and 2021). As for the study more broadly: The collaborator samples originated in the United States, Italy and Spain and spanned the acute and convalescent phases of COVID-19. Samples were obtained from the ongoing ImmuneRACE study (first 160 participants) and from 1,254 subjects provided by 6 global collaborators. Subjects who had been exposed to COVID-19, were actively infected with it, or had recovered from it provided the deeply sampled blood TCRbeta repertoires that made up the dataset. The prospective study material was composed of cDNA or gDNA derived from T cells, B-cell-depleted T cells, or PBMCs. A freely available public database, intended as a resource for researchers studying the immune response to SARS-CoV-2, is where the repertoires were released. Where available, HLA class I and class II types were obtained from metadata supplied by the sample provider rather than from assay-based typing. The sample metadata nearly always contained a de-identified subject ID, COVID-19 status, age in years and sex.

This clone was picked up a small number of times. Its specific antigen is unknown. It has no much larger one-base neighbor in the sample; base qualities were not kept. A distance of 11 bases separates the germline ends of V and J, which lose 1 base and 7 bases respectively. For CDR1 and CDR2, the germline V gene lists SGHTA and FQGTGA. Inclusive of the bounding cysteine and phenylalanine, the CDR3 is 15 residues long. Of all the DNA, just the CDR3 is kept, 45 bases in frame from base 1. Beyond this particular receptor, the publication reports: Clinical and demographic metadata were provided uncurated, with the amount varying by source and participant.

In the prospective study, participants were roughly 18 to 100 years old, resided in about 25 geographic areas of the United States, and were enrolled through a virtual design. In the prospective study, cohorts were assigned on the basis of participant-reported clinical history obtained from a screening survey and a study questionnaire. Mobile phlebotomists in the prospective study collected whole blood, serum and a nasopharyngeal or oropharyngeal swab from every participant. Over a 2-month period, participants in the prospective study had the option of providing additional blood draws and questionnaires. Before DNA extraction, blood samples from the prospective study were shipped at room temperature or frozen. The immunoSEQ Assay, a bias-controlled multiplex PCR, was used to amplify TCRbeta CDR3 regions from genomic DNA. The authors' analysis ran thus. Within the assay, amplification of reference gene primers was used to estimate how many nucleated cells each sample contained. Sequence reads were collapsed and filtered to measure the absolute abundance of every unique TCRbeta CDR3 rearrangement. For each sample, productive Simpson clonality was calculated by taking the square root of Simpson's diversity index across productive rearrangements. TCRdb provides this immuneACCESS table in a form limited to in-frame rearrangements. Some clones are lacking; in checked studies, under half of them reflect an unresolved V gene, and why the rest are absent is not known. V and J calls plus clone size are reproduced from that table; the DNA served to infer D and trimming. In all, the sample holds fewer than 200,000 clones, and about 86% of those were seen once. 3.6% of the sample comes from the top ten.

The TCR comes from a woman in her forties or fifties in a cohort exposed to, infected with or recovered from COVID-19 (not recorded which). Recombination joined TRBV7-3 with TRBJ1-6; perhaps TRBD1 is the D gene, with 5 bases matching. The sequenced sample was PBMCs or T cells enriched from blood (not recorded which). The DNA reads TGTGCCAGCAGCTTAAATAAGGGGTCCAATTCACCCCTCCACTTT. The encoded protein is CASSLNKGSNSPLHF.